This is a list of T cell receptor beta chains from one sample in a study of T cell repertoires in cytomegalovirus infection. For these TCRs, the target antigens are not known. TCRdb analysed the reads with MiXCR anew, one entry per CDR3 protein. The sample carries around 300,000 distinct CDR3 sequences, 20% to 25% recorded once. Sequenced here: cultured PBMCs, sampled from culture after CMV antigen stimulation. These receptors were taken from a human donor in good health (CMV status not recorded). Some clones in this sample may be carry-over from other donors' samples. Each CDR3 is given with its conserved first and last residue.

v_gene	j_gene	CDR3aa
TRBV19	TRBJ1-2	CASSVVDRGSYGYTF
TRBV12-3/TRBV12-4	TRBJ2-7	CASSDPRFHEQYF
TRBV11-2	TRBJ2-1	CASSLGTGPGQGGNEQFF
TRBV7-9	TRBJ1-2	CASSFQGTGGGYTF
TRBV7-6	TRBJ1-2	CASSRDGGELNYGYTF
TRBV4-2	TRBJ1-2	CASSQDLVMGYGYTF
TRBV29-1	TRBJ2-7	CSVQGGPNYEQYF
TRBV4-2	TRBJ2-5	CASSQDPPGLVSETQYF
TRBV6-2/TRBV6-3	TRBJ2-2	CASSRFAGELFF
TRBV4-3	TRBJ2-3	CASSQIAGEADTQYF
TRBV20-1	TRBJ1-1	CSARVGSTEAFF
TRBV29-1	TRBJ1-2	CSVPSLGDRNYGYTF
TRBV5-1	TRBJ2-1	CASSIGLAGNNEQFF
TRBV6-2/TRBV6-3	TRBJ1-2	CASRERGTGWYGYTF
TRBV27	TRBJ2-2	CASSLFGAQGTGELFF
TRBV11-2	TRBJ1-2	CASSPHRGQGDGYTF
TRBV13	TRBJ2-6	CASSFFQGAGANVLTF
TRBV2	TRBJ2-1	CASSDKQRLNNEQFF
TRBV12-3/TRBV12-4	TRBJ1-3	CASSFGHPGNTIYF
TRBV7-2	TRBJ2-2	CASSPTGFTGELFF
TRBV25-1	TRBJ1-4	CASTENQGMTKKLFF